The 14 T cell receptor beta chains given below trace back to one sample, sequenced in a study of blood T cell repertoires in COVID-19. Here immunoSEQ multiplex PCR was the method, and the copy in TCRdb shows in-frame clones only, minus some. The sample gives about 140,000 clones, 70% to 90% of which show up once; over 5% is in the top ten. Sequenced input: peripheral blood. These receptors all stem from a human donor in a cohort sampled during active COVID-19.

This clone appeared once. The CDR3 sequence: CASSIVDSNEQFF. The CDR3 bases are TGTGCCAGCAGCATAGTGGACTCCAATGAGCAGTTCTTC. The V gene is TRBV9, the J gene TRBJ2-1; D possibly corresponds to TRBD2 (5 bases). Trimming removed 4 bases from V and 6 bases from J, with 11 bases in between. CDR1 and CDR2 from the germline V gene are SGDLS and YYNGEE. The CDR3 length is 13 residues.

This clone appeared once. The chain links TRBV6-2 or TRBV6-3 to TRBJ2-2; D remains unclear. CDR1 MNHEY and CDR2 SVGEGT come from the germline V gene. The V end was cut by 5 bases, the J end by 5 bases, with 9 bases between. The CDR3 extends over 13 amino acids. This CDR3 is CASSGRWTGELFF. The DNA of the CDR3 is TGTGCCAGCAGTGGGCGTTGGACCGGGGAGCTGTTTTTT.

This clone was detected once. V usage is TRBV28 and J usage is TRBJ1-3; TRBD1 matches 7 bases. The V gene's germline CDR1 is MDHEN and CDR2 SYDVKM. J lost 8 bases, V lost 2 bases, and 6 bases had no gene match. The CDR3 extends over 14 amino acids. The CDR3, as DNA: TGTGCCAGCAGTTTAGAGGGGGCCCAATACACCATATATTTT. Translation gives CASSLEGAQYTIYF.

The chain links TRBV28 to TRBJ1-2; perhaps TRBD1 as D (6 bases). Germline values: CDR1 MDHEN, CDR2 SYDVKM. Trimming took off 4 bases at V and 5 bases at J, with 14 bases between the two ends. The CDR3 runs 14 residues. The DNA of the CDR3 is TGTGCCAGCAGTTACTCAGGGGCAGGTTATGGCTACACCTTC. It translates to CASSYSGAGYGYTF.

The J gene is TRBJ1-4, the V gene TRBV18; 9 nucleotides agree with TRBD1. With 3 bases clipped from V and 8 bases from J, the junction kept 10 bases outside the gene matches. This CDR3 is built from 16 residues. Germline values: CDR1 KGHSH, CDR2 LQKENI. Here the CDR3 DNA reads TGTGCCAGCTCACCGATGCCGGGACAGGGAGGAGAAAAACTGTTTTTT. This gives the protein CASSPMPGQGGEKLFF.

The chain uses TRBV3-1 (or the pseudogene TRBV3-2) and TRBJ2-2; the match to TRBD1 covers 8 bases. The CDR3 has 16 residues. Losses at the gene ends were 3 bases for V and 4 bases for J; bases not matched to a gene: 7. Germline V lookup: CDR1 LGHDT, CDR2 YNNKEL (reference sequence). The CDR3: CASSQMGQASTGELFF. In DNA form, the CDR3 reads TGTGCCAGCAGCCAGATGGGACAGGCCAGCACCGGGGAGCTGTTTTTT.

The J gene is TRBJ2-5, the V gene TRBV5-6; weak D call: TRBD1 (7 bases). Trimming removed 1 base from V and 8 bases from J, with 12 bases in between. The CDR3 loop spans 13 amino acids. CDR1 and CDR2 (germline): SGHDT, YYEEEE. The CDR3 sequence is CASSLWQGGTQYF. The CDR3 bases are TGTGCCAGCAGCTTGTGGCAGGGGGGAACCCAGTACTTC.

The chain couples TRBV7-3 to TRBJ2-2, with 11 bases matching TRBD2. CDR3 length: 15 amino acids. Germline-derived CDR1 and CDR2 are SGHTA and FQGTGA. V was pared by 6 bases and J by 1 base, with 1 base of the junction left unmatched. In DNA, the CDR3 is TGTGCCAGCAGGGGGACTAGCGGGAACACCGGGGAGCTGTTTTTT. Translation gives CASRGTSGNTGELFF.

J is TRBJ2-1 and V is TRBV18; TRBD1 matches 11 bases. The CDR3 loop spans 14 amino acids. The germline gives CDR1 KGHSH, CDR2 LQKENI. V was clipped by 6 bases and J by 8 bases; unmatched bases: 6. The CDR3 sequence: CASSPGQGDYEQFF. For the CDR3, the DNA is TGTGCCAGCTCTCCGGGACAGGGGGACTATGAGCAGTTCTTC.

The rearrangement links TRBV6-6 to TRBJ2-7; TRBD2 matches 11 bases. The CDR3 is 16 amino acids. Trimming took 4 bases from V and 2 from J; bases not matched to a gene: 7. Looked up from germline, CDR1 is MNHNY and CDR2 is SVGAGI (reference sequence). The CDR3 here is CASSSPTSGAPYEQYF. The CDR3 nucleotides are TGTGCCAGCAGTTCCCCGACTAGCGGGGCACCCTACGAGCAGTACTTC.

Only a few counts were recorded for this clone. The chain carries TRBV5-6 and TRBJ1-2; tentative D call: TRBD1 (6 bases). Trimming shortened V by 1 base and J by 8 bases, and 18 bases separated the two germline ends. The germline CDR1 and CDR2 sequences are SGHDT and YYEEEE. The CDR3 runs to 15 residues. Here the CDR3 DNA reads TGTGCCAGCAGCTTGCGAGGGGGAAACGCTAACGGCTACACCTTC. Its translation is CASSLRGGNANGYTF.

The count of this clone is one. The V and J genes are TRBV27 and TRBJ2-3; 8 bases align to TRBD1. The J segment lost 0 bases and the V segment lost 6 bases, leaving 14 bases of the junction unmatched. Germline lookup yields CDR1 MNHEY and CDR2 SMNVEV (reference sequence). The CDR3 has 18 amino acids. The CDR3 region is CASSLPGQDYSSTDTQYF. The CDR3 DNA reads TGTGCCAGCAGCCTACCGGGACAGGATTATTCTAGCACAGATACGCAGTATTTT.

The genes are TRBV28 and TRBJ1-2; D is unclear. Germline-derived CDR1 and CDR2 are MDHEN and SYDVKM. CDR3 length equals 14 residues. Trimming took off 6 bases at V and 0 bases at J, with 11 bases between the two ends. CDR3 region: CASRPTPANYGYTF. The CDR3 DNA reads as TGTGCCAGCAGACCGACACCAGCTAACTATGGCTACACCTTC.

This chain uses TRBV27 with TRBJ2-4; TRBD2 matches 7 bases. CDR1 and CDR2 (germline): MNHEY, SMNVEV (reference sequence). Trimming at V came to 5 bases and at J to 8 bases, leaving 18 bases not matched to a gene. This CDR3 is built from 17 residues. CDR3 in DNA: TGTGCCAGCAGTCCCTTACGGGGGATAGGGGCGGGGGACATTCAGTACTTC. This gives the protein CASSPLRGIGAGDIQYF.